This is a list of T cell receptor beta chains from one sample in a study of T cells in tumors after PD-1 blockade. Profiled with immunoSEQ multiplex PCR; TCRdb holds only in-frame clones, not every one. The sample comprises more than 8,000 clones, roughly 60% of which are singletons, and 10% to 15% rests with the top ten. This specimen consisted of tumor tissue, obtained after anti-PD-1 treatment. The receptors here all came from a human donor with basal cell carcinoma. Each CDR3 is given with its conserved first and last residue. D genes are given only for firm matches. A row's size may be missing; if present it is once, few, many or a size class.

v_call	d_call	j_call	clone_size	cdr3_aa	cdr3_nt
TRBV6-5	TRBD1	TRBJ1-1	-	CASSLTGDHEAFF	TGTGCCAGCAGTTTAACAGGGGACCATGAAGCTTTCTTT
TRBV10-3	-	TRBJ1-1	-	CAIKVSVFSTEAFF	TGTGCCATCAAGGTCTCGGTTTTCAGCACTGAAGCTTTCTTT
TRBV28	TRBD1	TRBJ1-4	medium-sized	CASSFPGTEEKLFF	TGTGCCAGCAGTTTTCCGGGGACAGAAGAAAAACTGTTTTTT
TRBV28	-	TRBJ1-6	few	CASSPPHRANSPLHF	TGTGCCAGCAGTCCCCCCCACAGGGCCAATTCACCCCTCCACTTT
TRBV5-1	-	TRBJ2-2	large	CASRDDTGELFF	TGCGCCAGCAGGGACGACACCGGGGAGCTGTTTTTT
TRBV14	-	TRBJ1-2	-	CASSQLTGWQGYTF	TGTGCCAGCAGCCAACTTACAGGGTGGCAGGGCTACACCTTC
TRBV6-4	-	TRBJ2-6	-	CASHPDPGISGANVLTF	TGTGCCAGCCACCCTGATCCAGGGATATCTGGGGCCAACGTCCTGACTTTC
TRBV7-9	-	TRBJ2-7	-	CASSFLGGSYEQYF	TGTGCCAGCAGCTTTCTAGGGGGCTCCTACGAGCAGTACTTC
TRBV4-2	-	TRBJ2-3	-	CASSQDVGHHITDTQYF	TGTGCCAGCAGCCAAGATGTGGGACACCACATCACAGATACGCAGTATTTT
TRBV6-6	-	TRBJ2-1	few	CASSPDTLLRVLNEQFF	TGTGCCAGCAGTCCTGATACCCTACTTAGGGTTTTGAATGAGCAGTTCTTC
TRBV12-5	TRBD2	TRBJ2-7	-	CASGLVRGGFGEQYF	TGTGCTAGTGGTTTGGTGCGGGGGGGCTTTGGCGAGCAGTACTTC
TRBV27	TRBD1	TRBJ2-2	once	CASSLSIRTGGDTGELFF	TGTGCCAGCAGTTTATCCATAAGGACAGGGGGAGACACCGGGGAGCTGTTTTTT
TRBV5-1	TRBD1	TRBJ2-7	few	CASSLGQAYYEQYF	TGCGCCAGCAGCTTAGGACAGGCTTACTACGAGCAGTACTTC
TRBV29-1	-	TRBJ2-5	-	CSARGSGTGETQYF	TGCAGCGCACGAGGGTCCGGGACTGGGGAGACCCAGTACTTC
TRBV10-3	TRBD1	TRBJ2-7	-	CAISGDRGWGYEQYF	TGTGCCATCAGTGGTGACAGGGGGTGGGGCTACGAGCAGTACTTC